Below, one TCR beta chain is given with its context. The antigen remains undetermined. An Oncomine TCR Beta short-read assay was used to sequence the DNA from cultured CD4+ T cells. TCRdb reprocessed the PCR reads with MiXCR, giving one entry per CDR3 protein. Of over 15,000 distinct CDR3 sequences listed, roughly two fifths are singletons. The data belong to a study of vaccination and CD4 T cells after COVID-19. The wider study: The peptides that stimulated the cells were overlapping spike peptides from SARS-CoV-2, HCoV-NL63, HCoV-OC43 and HCoV-229E. Study results and caveats: Spike mono-reactivity was found in 304 of the 307 vaccine-specific clones identified in convalescent patients. Apart from involving relatively few convalescent patients, the work omitted early post-infection timepoints.

V was clipped by 5 bases and J by 0 bases, with 17 bases between them. CDR1 and CDR2 (germline): DFQATT, SNEGSKA (reference sequence). The CDR3 is made up of 16 amino acids. The treatment denotes: approximately nine-day PBMC culture with coronavirus spike peptide pools or control peptides (ViraFEST assay). The source was CD4+ T cells from blood, cultured in vitro, collected before SARS-CoV-2 vaccination. This TCR was recovered from a human donor who had recovered from COVID-19. The J gene is TRBJ1-5, the V gene TRBV20-1; tentatively, D is TRBD1 (6 bases). CDR3 in amino acids: CSALNQQGYSNQPQHF. The CDR3 DNA reads as TGCAGTGCTCTGAATCAACAGGGATATAGCAATCAGCCCCAGCATTTT.